This T cell receptor beta chain was retrieved from a study of CD8+ T cells in alopecia areata. Study overall: Recipients were roughly 6-11-week-old female C3H/HeJ mice grafted with skin from approximately 6-12-month-old C3H/HeJ donors with spontaneous alopecia.

Study results and caveats: The study found higher clonality in lesional than normal scalp, especially in alopecia totalis/universalis. TCR sharing across patients was less clear than in mice, possibly HLA-related. Scalp sequencing captures resident alphabeta T cells of normal skin too.

Sequencing templates came from extracted RNA that was reverse transcribed into cDNA. The table came from immunoSEQ multiplex PCR; TCRdb's copy has only in-frame clones and leaves some out. The sample yields 290,000 or so clones, without any singletons. Only a few counts were recorded for this clone. The antigen is undetermined. Gene names follow the mouse nomenclature. With the read ending 4 residues before the CDR3 end, the germline J gene is used to fill in that end. Cells from pooled cutaneous lymph nodes were sorted by CD4, CD8alpha, NKG2D, NKG2ACE and other markers. V lost 5 bases, J lost 2 bases, and 6 bases stayed unmatched. This CDR3 region has 15 residues. The V gene's germline CDR1 is FNHDT and CDR2 SITEND (reference sequence).

Sample: CD4+ T cells sorted from a lymph node. This rearrangement joins TRBV19 to TRBJ1-2, with 10 positions matching TRBD1. This receptor was taken from a C3H/HeJ mouse with alopecia areata. This line is of MHC haplotype H2-k. CDR3 bases read: TGTGCCAGCAGCCGACAGGGGGCCGGGAACTCC. It codes for CASSRQGAGNS. The CDR3 in full is CASSRQGAGNSDYTF.